This TCR beta chain was observed in a study of cytomegalovirus exposure and HLA in healthy donors. The study, taken as a whole, reports: Rare TCR sequences predominated, though certain public TCRs were found in many donors. In a later analysis, TCR beta V- and J-gene trimming was associated with a missense DCLRE1C variant. Researchers reported that a few CMV-associated chains were confirmed in vitro as CMV antigen-specific. Reportedly, HLA-A and HLA-B alleles of most subjects were accurately predicted from TCR beta.

With respect to this clone: The antigen remains unidentified.

Vbeta (60) and Jbeta (13) primers were used in the PCR. Generated by immunoSEQ multiplex PCR, the TCRdb table keeps only in-frame clones and is missing some. The sample includes 100,000 or so clones, 60% to 70% of them seen just once. The receptor was derived from a man between 25 and 39 years old in good health and CMV-seropositive. Material for sequencing was PBMCs.

CDR3 bases: TGTGCCAGCAGTGTTACAGGGAATTATGGGGAGACCCAGTACTTC. Translated, it gives CASSVTGNYGETQYF. V usage is TRBV27 and J usage is TRBJ2-5; a weak D match, TRBD1 (6 bases). V shed 5 bases and J shed 5 bases, with 18 bases lying between them. CDR3 size: 15 residues. Germline V gene sequence: CDR1 MNHEY, CDR2 SMNVEV (reference sequence).